This TCR beta chain was identified during a study of T cells in Graves' hyperthyroidism and ophthalmopathy. Template material for amplifying TCR beta CDR3 regions consisted of RNA transcripts. The HTBI primer set drove a first-round RT-PCR of the TCR CDR3. One entry per CDR3 protein, called by TCRdb with MiXCR from the multiplex PCR reads. This repertoire shows some 550,000 distinct CDR3 sequences, around 21% found once; its top ten account for about 30%. Study observations and caveats: Most thyroid clonotypes expanded above 0.001 were also detected in blood.

As to this clonotype: Antigen unknown.

Specimen: blood. The sequence was collected from a man aged 18 to 30 with Graves' hyperthyroidism.

CDR3 nucleotides: TGTGCCAGCACCAGACAGGAGCCACTTAGCAATCAGCCCCAGCATTTT. It translates to CASTRQEPLSNQPQHF. The chain uses TRBV2 and TRBJ1-5; weak D call: TRBD1 (6 bases). The CDR3 is 16 amino acids. Germline V CDR1 and CDR2: SNHLY, FYNNEI. The V and J ends lost 7 bases and 0 bases respectively, with 16 bases between them.